This passage covers 20 T cell receptor beta chains from one sample sequenced in a study of T cell clonotyping in hematopoietic cell transplantation. Only in-frame clones appear in the TCRdb table, and some are missing; sequencing was by immunoSEQ multiplex PCR. This table has tens of thousands of clones, around 94% appearing once. The sequenced sample consisted of peripheral blood mononuclear cells. These receptors came from a woman in her 50s in good health. Some clones in this sample may be carry-over from other donors' samples.

This rearrangement joins TRBV19 to TRBJ2-2; tentatively, D is TRBD2 (6 bases). Germline assignment: CDR1 LNHDA and CDR2 SQIVND (reference sequence). V was pared by 3 bases and J by 4 bases, with 15 bases between. This CDR3 has 16 residues. CDR3 sequence reads: CASSISAGMSTGELFF. The CDR3 coding sequence is TGTGCCAGTAGTATTTCGGCGGGGATGAGCACCGGGGAGCTGTTTTTT.

This chain uses TRBV30 with TRBJ2-7; 7 bases are a match to TRBD1. Germline trimming cut 0 bases from V and 3 bases from J; bases unmatched to any gene: 5. The germline V gene encodes CDR1 GTSNPN and CDR2 SVGIG (reference sequence). The CDR3 extends over 14 amino acids. CDR3 sequence reads: CAWSVEGGGYEQYF. The CDR3 nucleotides are TGTGCCTGGAGTGTAGAAGGGGGCGGCTACGAGCAGTACTTC. Full variable domain (rest looked up from reference TRBV30 and TRBJ2-7): SQTIHQWPATLVQPVGSPLSLECTVEGTSNPNLYWYRQAAGRGLQLLFYSVGIGQISSEVPQNLSASRPQDRQFILSSKKLLLSDSGFYLCAWSVEGGGYEQYFGPGTRLTVT.

J is TRBJ2-7 and V is TRBV12-2; TRBD1, the D gene given by the table, was not confirmed from the DNA. TRBV12-2 is a pseudogene segment. The CDR3 loop spans 18 amino acids. In DNA form, the CDR3 reads TGTGCAAGTCGCTTAACAAGTTCTGGGCAGGGAAGCTCCTACGAGCAGTACTTC. It translates to CASRLTSSGQGSSYEQYF.

V is TRBV7-3 and J is TRBJ2-3; 9 nucleotides align to TRBD2. Per germline, CDR1 SGHTA and CDR2 FQGTGA. The CDR3 sequence is 16 residues long. Trimming removed 1 base from V and 6 bases from J; junction bases left unmatched: 8. The CDR3 nucleotides read TGTGCCAGCAGCTTAAACAGCGGGGGGCCAGCCGATACGCAGTATTTT. Its translation: CASSLNSGGPADTQYF. Looking up the rest from reference TRBV7-3 and TRBJ2-3 gives the full variable domain: GAGVSQTPSNKVTEKGKYVELRCDPISGHTALYWYRQSLGQGPEFLIYFQGTGAADDSGLPNDRFFAVRPEGSVSTLKIQRTERGDSAVYLCASSLNSGGPADTQYFGPGTRLTVL.

The chain joins TRBV7-3 to TRBJ1-2, with D possibly matching TRBD1 (6 bases). From germline, CDR1 is SGHTA and CDR2 FQGTGA. Trimming removed 6 bases at V and 6 bases at J, with 17 bases between. This CDR3 is built from 14 residues. CDR3 protein: CASSPGWGQDGYTF. CDR3 bases: TGTGCCAGCAGTCCCGGGTGGGGGCAGGATGGCTACACCTTC.

This chain joins TRBV7-2 and TRBJ2-3; D remains unclear. The CDR3 sequence is 15 residues long. Germline V gene data show CDR1 as SGHTA and CDR2 as FQGNSA. V was clipped by 2 bases and J by 3 bases, with 12 bases between them. This CDR3 is CASSLSGPVTDTQYF. The DNA for the CDR3 is TGTGCCAGCAGCTTAAGTGGCCCCGTTACAGATACGCAGTATTTT.

This chain connects TRBV19 to TRBJ1-4; a weak D match, TRBD1 (6 bases). From germline, CDR1 is LNHDA and CDR2 SQIVND (reference sequence). The V and J ends lost 11 bases and 8 bases respectively, with 15 bases between them. CDR3 length equals 12 residues. The CDR3 region has the DNA TGTGCCGCTCAGGGGCTAGAGGAAAAACTGTTTTTT. This gives the protein CAAQGLEEKLFF.

The chain has TRBV5-8 and TRBJ1-3, with 10 bases aligning to TRBD1. CDR1 and CDR2 (germline): SGHTS, YDEGEE. V lost 4 bases to trimming and J lost 2 bases; unmatched junction nucleotides: 9. The CDR3 is made up of 17 amino acids. The CDR3 nucleotides read TGTGCCAGCAGCCCGGGACAGGGGAGGGGTGCTGGAAACACCATATATTTT. Encoded protein: CASSPGQGRGAGNTIYF.

V gene TRBV7-9 combines with J gene TRBJ2-3; D uncertain. This CDR3 is 16 amino acids long. Trimming shortened V by 1 base and J by 2 bases, and 13 bases separated the two germline ends. Per germline, CDR1 SEHNR and CDR2 FQNEAQ (reference sequence). CDR3 protein: CASSLDPRATTDTQYF. The CDR3 coding sequence is TGTGCCAGCAGCTTAGACCCCCGAGCTACCACAGATACGCAGTATTTT.

This chain connects TRBV7-9 to TRBJ1-4, with a tentative D call TRBD1 (5 bases). In germline, CDR1 is SEHNR, CDR2 FQNEAQ (reference sequence). The CDR3 sequence is 14 residues long. V shed 2 bases and J shed 7 bases, with 11 bases lying between them. CDR3 sequence: CASSLPRDTEKLFF. The CDR3 DNA is TGTGCCAGCAGCTTACCCAGGGATACTGAAAAACTGTTTTTT.

This clone was counted a single time. This rearrangement joins TRBV15 to TRBJ2-1; TRBD2 agrees at 8 bases. CDR1 and CDR2 from the germline V gene are LNHNV and YYDKDF (reference sequence). V trimming: 0 bases; J trimming: 6 bases; junction bases outside the gene matches: 10. CDR3 length: 17 residues. The CDR3 DNA is TGTGCCACCAGCAGAGATCGCCGAGCGGGGGCCCCCAATGAGCAGTTCTTC. It encodes CATSRDRRAGAPNEQFF.

The V call is TRBV2, the J call TRBJ1-6; D is uncertain. The CDR3 spans 17 residues. Deletions cut 6 bases from V and 3 bases from J, with 18 bases between. Germline assignment: CDR1 SNHLY and CDR2 FYNNEI. Here the CDR3 reads CASRYGPRAGYNSPLHF. In DNA form, the CDR3 reads TGTGCCAGCAGATACGGACCCCGCGCAGGCTATAATTCACCCCTCCACTTT.

The chain uses TRBV19 and TRBJ1-1, with unresolved D. Germline lookup yields CDR1 LNHDA and CDR2 SQIVND (reference sequence). With 4 bases removed from V and 4 bases from J, the gap between germline ends came to 10 bases. This CDR3 contains 13 residues. DNA of the CDR3: TGTGCCAGTAGTAACCTCGGGAGCACTGAAGCTTTCTTT. This encodes CASSNLGSTEAFF.

V usage is TRBV4-1 and J usage is TRBJ2-2; D is unresolved. The CDR3 runs to 12 residues. The V gene's germline CDR1 is MGHRA and CDR2 YSYEKL. With 3 bases removed from V and 4 bases from J, the gap between germline ends came to 3 bases. CDR3 sequence (DNA): TGCGCCAGCAGCCAGTTCACCGGGGAGCTGTTTTTT. Translating it yields CASSQFTGELFF.

The chain links TRBV28 to TRBJ2-7; tentatively, D is TRBD1 (6 bases). The CDR3 is made up of 15 amino acids. V was shortened by 7 bases and J by 0 bases, with 16 bases between the two germline ends. Per the germline V gene, CDR1 is MDHEN and CDR2 is SYDVKM. The CDR3 DNA sequence: TGTGCCAGCACCGCTGGCGGACAGAGCTCCTACGAGCAGTACTTC. It encodes CASTAGGQSSYEQYF. The complete variable domain, with remaining parts taken from reference TRBV28 and TRBJ2-7, reads DVKVTQSSRYLVKRTGEKVFLECVQDMDHENMFWYRQDPGLGLRLIYFSYDVKMKEKGDIPEGYSVSREKKERFSLILESASTNQTSMYLCASTAGGQSSYEQYFGPGTRLTVT.

In its sample, this clone was seen once. The rearrangement uses TRBV19 and TRBJ2-2; maybe TRBD2 (5 bases). Per germline, CDR1 LNHDA and CDR2 SQIVND (reference sequence). V gave up 6 bases and J gave up 3 bases, with 11 bases separating them. The CDR3 is made up of 14 amino acids. CDR3 loop: CASRGPGDTGELFF. Written as DNA, the CDR3 is TGTGCCAGTAGGGGCCCCGGGGACACCGGGGAGCTGTTTTTT.

A single count supports this clone. The chain joins TRBV29-1 to TRBJ2-1; 8 bases are shared with TRBD1. This CDR3 region has 15 residues. Trimming at V came to 4 bases and at J to 3 bases, leaving 8 bases not matched to a gene. Germline assignment: CDR1 SQVTM and CDR2 ANQGSEA. As DNA, the CDR3 is TGCAGCGTTGTGGTGGGAGACAGGGGCTACAATGAGCAGTTCTTC. Its translation: CSVVVGDRGYNEQFF.

The CDR3 loop is CASSFRTGPNTGELFF. For the CDR3, the DNA is TGTGCCAGCAGCTTCCGGACAGGGCCGAACACCGGGGAGCTGTTTTTT. This chain links TRBV5-6 with TRBJ2-2; 8 bases are shared with TRBD1. The CDR3 is 16 amino acids. Germline V gene sequence: CDR1 SGHDT, CDR2 YYEEEE. Trimming removed 2 bases from V and 0 bases from J; junction bases left unmatched: 3.

The genes are TRBV5-6 and TRBJ1-2; 8 nucleotides match TRBD1. This CDR3 has 15 amino acids. V trimming: 1 base; J trimming: 4 bases; junction bases outside the gene matches: 6. The germline V gene encodes CDR1 SGHDT and CDR2 YYEEEE. The CDR3 region is CASSLQGATFYGYTF. The CDR3 bases are TGTGCCAGCAGCTTGCAGGGGGCGACCTTCTATGGCTACACCTTC.

J is TRBJ2-6 and V is TRBV7-9, with D unclear. CDR1 is SEHNR and CDR2 is FQNEAQ in the germline V gene (reference sequence). Trimming cost V 5 bases and J 0 bases, with 17 bases left between them. This CDR3 spans 18 amino acids. The CDR3 region has the DNA TGTGCCAGCAGCCCTATGGGGATAATATTCTCTGGGGCCAACGTCCTGACTTTC. Amino acids: CASSPMGIIFSGANVLTF.